These 24 T cell receptor beta chains came from one sample sequenced in a study of breast tumors, draining lymph nodes, adjacent tissues. Axillary draining lymph nodes of breast cancer patients supplied the node samples. MiXCR was run by TCRdb on the multiplex PCR reads, yielding one entry per CDR3 protein. The profile shows 150,000 to 200,000 distinct CDR3 sequences, 33% of them singletons. Sequencing was performed on axillary lymph node tissue. The receptors shown here come from a female donor with breast cancer. Some clones in this sample may be carry-over from other donors' samples.

In its sample, this clonotype was seen a few times. This could be a read error, since a much larger clone is one nucleotide away. This rearrangement joins TRBV20-1 to TRBJ2-1, with 10 nucleotides matching TRBD2. With V trimmed by 3 bases and J by 8 bases, 19 bases remained unmatched. The CDR3 is 18 amino acids. Germline V gene lookup returns CDR1 DFQATT and CDR2 SNEGSKA (reference sequence). Here the CDR3 DNA reads TGCAGTGCTAGTACCCCTCTAGCGGGGGCGGCTGGGGCTTATGAGCAGTTCTTC. Residues: CSASTPLAGAAGAYEQFF.

In the case of this clonotype: This may be a read error: a much more frequent sequence differs by one nucleotide. The chain joins TRBV20-1 to TRBJ2-7, with TRBD2 as a possible D gene (6 bases). V lost 1 base and J lost 5, with 18 bases in between. Germline V lookup: CDR1 DFQATT, CDR2 SNEGSKA (reference sequence). The CDR3 has 15 amino acids. CDR3 protein: CSARGGRQRADEQYF. In nucleotides, the CDR3 is TGCAGTGCTAGAGGTGGGCGCCAGCGGGCGGACGAGCAGTACTTC.

This clonotype was counted at least ten times. The chain employs TRBV4-1 and TRBJ2-7; unclear D gene. This CDR3 region has 12 residues. The germline gives CDR1 MGHRA, CDR2 YSYEKL. The V end lost 3 bases, the J end lost 3 bases, and 6 bases lay between the germline ends. CDR3: CASSQGRYEQYF. The CDR3 DNA follows: TGCGCCAGCAGCCAGGGTCGCTACGAGCAGTACTTC.

This clonotype was picked up many times. The J gene is TRBJ2-5, the V gene TRBV5-5; 7 nucleotides line up with TRBD2. The CDR3 loop spans 15 amino acids. V lost 4 bases and J lost 5; bases outside the gene matches: 11. Germline V gene data show CDR1 as SGHKS and CDR2 as YYEKEE (reference sequence). The CDR3 coding sequence is TGTGCCAGCAGCCAAAGGGGAGGGTCAGGGGAGACCCAGTACTTC. As protein: CASSQRGGSGETQYF.

Many counts were recorded for this clonotype. The CDR3 end shows no conserved phenylalanine or tryptophan, and so a read error is likely. The DNA is left out, because the CDR3 cannot be placed on it with certainty; the CDR3 is given as TCRdb lists it. The CDR3 region is CASRQSRPGPELSV. The genes are TRBV28 and TRBJ1-2. Germline V lookup: CDR1 MDHEN, CDR2 SYDVKM. The CDR3 is made up of 14 amino acids, end residues included.

As concerns this clonotype: One base away lies a much larger clone, so this may be a sequencing read error. The chain combines TRBV5-5 with TRBJ1-5; D ambiguous. CDR3 length equals 15 residues. Germline V gene sequence: CDR1 SGHKS, CDR2 YYEKEE (reference sequence). In nucleotides, the CDR3 is TGTGCCAGCAGCTTGGTGGCAGCGGGTAATCGGCCCCAGCATTTT. Its translation: CASSLVAAGNRPQHF.

This clonotype was observed many times. The chain is built from TRBV5-1 and TRBJ2-2; 10 bases line up with TRBD1. The germline V gene has CDR1 SGHRS and CDR2 YFSETQ. The CDR3 totals 18 residues. Germline trimming cut 0 bases from V and 0 bases from J; bases unmatched to any gene: 5. CDR3 region: CASSLAGTGVTNTGELFF. Here the CDR3 DNA reads TGCGCCAGCAGCTTGGCAGGGACAGGGGTGACGAACACCGGGGAGCTGTTTTTT.

Notes on this clonotype: One end of the junction varies from germline; a read error may be responsible. This chain joins TRBV7-9 and TRBJ2-7; maybe TRBD2 (6 bases). The CDR3 has 16 amino acids. Germline V gene sequence: CDR1 SEHNR, CDR2 FQNEAQ (reference sequence). The CDR3 DNA follows: TGTGCCAGCGGGGGGATGACTAGTGGGTCGACCTACGGGCAGTACTTC. Translated, it gives CASGGMTSGSTYGQYF.

Ten or more counts support this clonotype. The genes are TRBV5-6 and TRBJ2-2, with TRBD2 matching over 8 bases. The CDR3 loop spans 16 amino acids. Germline CDR1 is SGHDT and CDR2 is YYEEEE. V gave up 7 bases and J gave up 4 bases; unmatched junction bases: 12. CDR3 sequence: CASSNRAGVSTGELFF. CDR3 coding DNA: TGTGCCAGCTCCAATCGAGCGGGAGTTAGCACCGGGGAGCTGTTTTTT.

This clonotype was observed a few times. This could be a read error, since a much larger clone is one nucleotide away. The chain uses TRBV12-5 and TRBJ2-1, with 7 bases identical to TRBD2. Losses at the gene ends were 3 bases for V and 4 bases for J; bases not matched to a gene: 6. There are 15 residues in the CDR3. CDR1 LGHNT and CDR2 FRNRAP come from the germline V gene. CDR3 nucleotides: TGTGCTAGTGGTTTCGAGGCTAGCGGATACAATGAGCAGTTCTTC. Its protein product is CASGFEASGYNEQFF.

At least ten counts were recorded for this clonotype. The chain links TRBV12-3 or TRBV12-4 to TRBJ1-2; D gene uncertain. Trimming shortened V by 3 bases and J by 7 bases, and 6 bases separated the two germline ends. The CDR3 spans 11 residues. CDR3: CASSFPGGYTF. The CDR3 region has the DNA TGTGCCAGCAGTTTCCCCGGTGGCTACACCTTC.

This clonotype was counted a few times. A much larger clone lies a single base off, so this may be a read error. The chain uses TRBV6-5 and TRBJ2-7; D is perhaps TRBD2 (6 bases). This CDR3 comprises 16 residues. The V gene lost 5 bases and the J gene lost 5 bases, with 22 bases spanning the gap. The germline V gene encodes CDR1 MNHEY and CDR2 SVGAGI. CDR3 residues: CASSHMAGAGSHEQYF. CDR3 bases: TGTGCCAGCAGTCACATGGCTGGGGCGGGATCTCACGAGCAGTACTTC.

This clonotype showed up many times. The chain carries TRBV6-5 and TRBJ1-3; 7 bases match TRBD1. V lost 5 bases and J lost 0; bases outside the gene matches: 4. The CDR3 is made up of 15 amino acids. CDR1 is MNHEY and CDR2 is SVGAGI in the germline V gene. In DNA form, the CDR3 reads TGTGCCAGCAGTCCACAGGGGATCTCTGGAAACACCATATATTTT. Translated, it gives CASSPQGISGNTIYF.

The V gene is TRBV29-1, the J gene TRBJ1-2, with TRBD1 matching 7 bases. V shed 3 bases, J shed 8 bases, and the junction held 12 bases outside the gene matches. The germline CDR1 and CDR2 sequences are SQVTM and ANQGSEA. The CDR3 extends over 14 amino acids. The CDR3 sequence: CSVERGGRSIGYTF. The DNA of the CDR3 is TGCAGCGTTGAGCGAGGGGGCAGGAGTATCGGCTACACCTTC.

Concerning this clonotype itself: A much larger clone differs by one base, so this may be a read error. The CDR3 here is CASSPVLQGAYGYTF. The CDR3 coding sequence is TGCGCCAGCAGCCCCGTACTTCAGGGTGCCTATGGCTACACCTTC. V usage is TRBV4-3 and J usage is TRBJ1-2; possible D gene TRBD1, 5 bases. In germline, CDR1 is LGHNA, CDR2 YSLEER. V gave up 4 bases and J gave up 4 bases, with 16 bases separating them. The CDR3 length is 15 residues.

This clonotype was seen only a few times. V usage is TRBV29-1 and J usage is TRBJ1-1, with a weak D call TRBD1 (6 bases). Trimming removed 3 bases from V and 5 bases from J, with 16 bases in between. Germline V CDR1 and CDR2: SQVTM, ANQGSEA. The CDR3 runs to 14 residues. CDR3 amino acids: CSVDHPQGRTEAFF. The CDR3 DNA reads TGCAGCGTTGACCATCCACAGGGCCGGACTGAAGCTTTCTTT.

This clonotype was seen repeatedly, ten times or more. This CDR3 reads CASSQRDGGSGQPQHF. As DNA, the CDR3 is TGCGCCAGCAGCCAAAGGGACGGAGGGTCAGGACAGCCCCAGCATTTT. The rearrangement uses TRBV4-1 and TRBJ1-5; D perhaps matches TRBD1 (5 bases). The CDR3 totals 16 residues. The V gene's germline CDR1 is MGHRA and CDR2 YSYEKL. V shed 2 bases and J shed 7 bases, with 18 bases lying between them.

J is TRBJ2-2 and V is TRBV15; D call uncertain. The V gene lost 0 bases and the J gene lost 2 bases, with 16 bases spanning the gap. The CDR3 is made up of 18 amino acids. Germline CDR1 and CDR2: LNHNV and YYDKDF (reference sequence). CDR3 region: CATSRDIRSSGNTGELFF. DNA of the CDR3: TGTGCCACCAGCAGAGATATCCGTAGCTCTGGAAACACCGGGGAGCTGTTTTTT.

There are many counts of this clonotype. The chain has TRBV19 and TRBJ1-5; no clear D gene. Germline V lookup: CDR1 LNHDA, CDR2 SQIVND (reference sequence). V lost 5 bases, J lost 6 bases, and 14 bases lay in between. The CDR3 covers 14 residues. CDR3 bases: TGTGCCAGTAGTCTAACAATCCTTGGTCAGCCCCAGCATTTT. Residues: CASSLTILGQPQHF.

Only a few counts were recorded for this clonotype. The gene calls are TRBV4-2 and TRBJ2-3; tentative D call: TRBD1 (6 bases). The ends were cut back, 0 bases at V and 3 bases at J, with 10 bases in the middle. This CDR3 comprises 15 residues. The germline CDR1 and CDR2 sequences are LGHNA and YNFKEQ. CDR3 DNA: TGTGCCAGCAGCCAAGAAGCAGGGGAGACAGATACGCAGTATTTT. Its translation is CASSQEAGETDTQYF.

At least ten counts were recorded for this clonotype. This chain joins TRBV19 and TRBJ1-5; 8 bases align to TRBD1. Per the germline V gene, CDR1 is LNHDA and CDR2 is SQIVND (reference sequence). The CDR3 is 15 amino acids. J gave up 5 bases and V 6 bases, and 9 bases lay outside the gene matches. CDR3 sequence reads: CASSIDGTGDQPQHF. DNA for the CDR3: TGTGCCAGTAGCATCGATGGGACAGGCGATCAGCCCCAGCATTTT.

V usage is TRBV20-1 and J usage is TRBJ1-6; a weak D match, TRBD1 (5 bases). CDR1 and CDR2 from the germline V gene are DFQATT and SNEGSKA (reference sequence). The CDR3 consists of 11 residues. CDR3 in DNA: TGCTCGGACGGTATGGGGCTAGCCCTCCACTTT. This encodes CSDGMGLALHF.

This clonotype was seen a single time. J is TRBJ2-2 and V is TRBV7-9, with D perhaps given as TRBD1 or TRBD2 (5 bases each). The length of the CDR3 is 21 residues. Germline CDR1 reads SEHNR; CDR2 reads FQNEAQ (reference sequence). V dropped 5 bases and J dropped 0 bases, with 28 bases sitting between them. The CDR3 loop is CASSAPGNSYRGCANTGELFF. CDR3 nucleotide sequence: TGTGCCAGCAGCGCCCCCGGGAACAGTTATCGGGGCTGTGCGAACACCGGGGAGCTGTTTTTT.

At least ten counts were recorded for this clonotype. The V gene is TRBV27, the J gene TRBJ2-1; D remains ambiguous. Trimming removed 8 bases at V and 0 bases at J, with 11 bases between. From germline, CDR1 is MNHEY and CDR2 SMNVEV (reference sequence). The CDR3 is made up of 14 amino acids. The CDR3 is CASRRLGSYNEQFF. The CDR3 nucleotides are TGTGCCAGCCGTCGGTTGGGCTCCTACAATGAGCAGTTCTTC.